Presented here are 30 T cell receptor beta chains from one specimen sequenced in a study of PD-L1 blockade in urothelial cancer. Generated by immunoSEQ multiplex PCR, the TCRdb table keeps only in-frame clones and is missing some. The table shows about 120,000 clones, with around 89% occurring only once. Time point specified: peripheral blood 6 weeks after treatment start. The sample here was PBMCs, taken around atezolizumab (anti-PD-L1) treatment. These receptors came from a man between 60 and 75 years old with urothelial cancer.

This clone was found once. The rearrangement links TRBV28 to TRBJ2-2, with D possibly TRBD2 on 7 matching bases. V lost 3 bases, J lost 2 bases, and 19 bases lay in between. CDR1 and CDR2 (germline): MDHEN, SYDVKM. This CDR3 spans 18 amino acids. CDR3 sequence: CASSLPIPGGRNTGELFF. CDR3 coding DNA: TGTGCCAGCAGTTTGCCAATACCGGGGGGCCGTAACACCGGGGAGCTGTTTTTT.

A single count supports this clone. J is TRBJ1-6 and V is TRBV5-1, with D unclear. Germline CDR1 is SGHRS and CDR2 is YFSETQ. The CDR3 loop spans 16 amino acids. The V end was cut by 0 bases, the J end by 0 bases, with 7 bases between. The CDR3 sequence: CASSLASSSYNSPLHF. The CDR3 nucleotides are TGCGCCAGCAGCTTGGCATCGAGCTCCTATAATTCACCCCTCCACTTT. Full variable domain (rest looked up from reference TRBV5-1 and TRBJ1-6): KAGVTQTPRYLIKTRGQQVTLSCSPISGHRSVSWYQQTPGQGLQFLFEYFSETQRNKGNFPGRFSGRQFSNSRSEMNVSTLELGDSALYLCASSLASSSYNSPLHFGNGTRLTVT.

The chain employs TRBV27 and TRBJ1-4; D is undetermined. This CDR3 region has 13 residues. Germline-derived CDR1 and CDR2 are MNHEY and SMNVEV (reference sequence). The germline V and J ends were trimmed by 5 bases and 5 bases, with 9 bases remaining between them. CDR3 region: CASSPLRNEKLFF. DNA for the CDR3: TGTGCCAGCAGTCCGCTCCGGAATGAAAAACTGTTTTTT.

The V and J genes are TRBV5-4 and TRBJ2-1, with TRBD1 matching 11 bases. In germline, CDR1 is SGHNT, CDR2 YYREEE (reference sequence). V gave up 4 bases and J gave up 12 bases; unmatched junction bases: 6. The CDR3 consists of 13 residues. The CDR3 region is CASSPDRGRGQFF. CDR3 DNA: TGTGCCAGCAGCCCGGACAGGGGGCGAGGGCAGTTCTTC.

The CDR3 sequence is CSARSGEGYTF. Written as DNA, the CDR3 is TGCAGTGCTAGGTCTGGTGAGGGCTACACCTTC. The V and J genes are TRBV20-1 and TRBJ1-2; D is uncertain. The V and J ends lost 3 bases and 8 bases respectively, with 10 bases between them. Germline values: CDR1 DFQATT, CDR2 SNEGSKA (reference sequence). The CDR3 loop spans 11 amino acids.

This clone was observed a few times. The chain employs TRBV18 and TRBJ1-6, with D possibly TRBD1 on 5 matching bases. The CDR3 is 14 amino acids. The germline V gene encodes CDR1 KGHSH and CDR2 LQKENI. V was shortened by 2 bases and J by 8 bases, with 10 bases between the two germline ends. The DNA of the CDR3 is TGTGCCAGCTCACCATCAGGGATGGATTCACCCCTCCACTTT. This translates into CASSPSGMDSPLHF.

The rearrangement joins TRBV5-4 to TRBJ1-4; D call uncertain. Germline CDR1 is SGHNT and CDR2 is YYREEE (reference sequence). The CDR3 runs to 13 residues. V lost 3 bases, J lost 7 bases, and 10 bases lay in between. CDR3 amino acids: CASSYPSGEKLFF. Written as DNA, the CDR3 is TGTGCCAGCAGCTATCCCAGTGGTGAAAAACTGTTTTTT.

This clone showed up just once. CDR3 sequence reads: CASSSPDRVIRNQPQHF. For the CDR3, the DNA is TGTGCCAGCAGCTCGCCGGACAGGGTTATTAGGAATCAGCCCCAGCATTTT. This rearrangement joins TRBV7-2 to TRBJ1-5; TRBD1 aligns across 8 bases. CDR1 is SGHTA and CDR2 is FQGNSA in the germline V gene. CDR3 length equals 17 residues. The junction had 12 bases not matched to a gene; V was cut back by 4 bases and J by 4 bases.

The V gene is TRBV7-8, the J gene TRBJ1-3; D perhaps matches TRBD1 (5 bases). This CDR3 has 15 amino acids. Trimming removed 6 bases from V and 0 bases from J, with 12 bases in between. In germline, CDR1 is SGHVS, CDR2 FQNEAQ. The CDR3 DNA follows: TGTGCCAGCAGACCAACAGGAGCCTCTGGAAACACCATATATTTT. This gives the protein CASRPTGASGNTIYF.

The V gene is TRBV18, the J gene TRBJ1-2, with a tentative D call TRBD1 (5 bases). V shed 1 base and J shed 3 bases, with 12 bases lying between them. Per germline, CDR1 KGHSH and CDR2 LQKENI. The CDR3 consists of 15 residues. The CDR3 DNA is TGTGCCAGCTCACCACTGTCAGGGTCTGACTATGGCTACACCTTC. Its translation: CASSPLSGSDYGYTF.

The chain has TRBV29-1 and TRBJ2-1; TRBD2 matches 7 bases. J lost 5 bases, V lost 2 bases, and 12 bases had no gene match. CDR3 length: 16 residues. CDR1 SQVTM and CDR2 ANQGSEA come from the germline V gene. The CDR3: CSVENFGGSRNNEQFF. In DNA, the CDR3 is TGCAGCGTTGAAAACTTCGGCGGGAGTAGAAACAATGAGCAGTTCTTC.

V gene TRBV7-2 combines with J gene TRBJ1-5, with 10 bases aligning to TRBD1. Germline assignment: CDR1 SGHTA and CDR2 FQGNSA. V lost 3 bases and J lost 3; bases outside the gene matches: 8. This CDR3 contains 17 residues. For the CDR3, the DNA is TGTGCCAGCAGCTTGGGTGACAGGGGGCGAGACAATCAGCCCCAGCATTTT. Amino acids: CASSLGDRGRDNQPQHF.

The V gene is TRBV5-5, the J gene TRBJ1-4; a possible D gene is TRBD1 (6 bases). CDR1 SGHKS and CDR2 YYEKEE come from the germline V gene (reference sequence). This CDR3 spans 15 amino acids. The V end lost 3 bases, the J end lost 3 bases, and 12 bases lay between the germline ends. The CDR3 DNA is TGTGCCAGCAGCTATCAGGGGTTAGCTAATGAAAAACTGTTTTTT. Translating gives CASSYQGLANEKLFF.

V usage is TRBV5-1 and J usage is TRBJ1-1; perhaps TRBD1 as D (5 bases). Germline CDR1 reads SGHRS; CDR2 reads YFSETQ. CDR3 length equals 14 residues. V was cut by 5 bases and J by 1 base, with 12 bases left in between. The CDR3 nucleotides are TGCGCCAGCAGAAGACAGAACACGAACACTGAAGCTTTCTTT. Its protein is CASRRQNTNTEAFF.

The chain uses TRBV7-6 and TRBJ2-1; the D gene is possibly TRBD2 (6 bases). Germline assignment: CDR1 SGHVS and CDR2 FNYEAQ. Trimming shortened V by 5 bases and J by 8 bases, and 19 bases separated the two germline ends. There are 15 residues in the CDR3. DNA of the CDR3: TGTGCCAGCAGCCCACCGGGCGGGGACCCCTATGAGCAGTTCTTC. The encoded protein is CASSPPGGDPYEQFF.

The CDR3 nucleotides are TGCGCCAGCAGCTTGGCTACCGACGGCAGGGGGGCTTTCTTT. This encodes CASSLATDGRGAFF. The chain joins TRBV5-1 to TRBJ1-1, with TRBD1 matching over 7 bases. The CDR3 sequence is 14 residues long. V was pared by 0 bases and J by 11 bases, with 10 bases of the junction left unmatched. Per germline, CDR1 SGHRS and CDR2 YFSETQ.

The V and J genes are TRBV28 and TRBJ1-5; D possibly corresponds to TRBD1 (5 bases). This CDR3 is built from 15 residues. V gave up 3 bases and J gave up 1 base, with 10 bases separating them. Per the germline V gene, CDR1 is MDHEN and CDR2 is SYDVKM. For the CDR3, the DNA is TGTGCCAGCAGTTTCAGGGTTAGGAGCAATCAGCCCCAGCATTTT. It is translated as CASSFRVRSNQPQHF.

The chain couples TRBV4-1 to TRBJ2-1, with 7 bases aligning to TRBD1. The germline V gene encodes CDR1 MGHRA and CDR2 YSYEKL. The ends lost 3 bases at V and 3 bases at J; junction bases unmatched: 11. This CDR3 is built from 17 residues. Written as DNA, the CDR3 is TGCGCCAGCAGCCATCCTATCACGGGACAGATCTACAATGAGCAGTTCTTC. Protein product: CASSHPITGQIYNEQFF.

The rearrangement joins TRBV19 to TRBJ2-7; 9 nucleotides line up with TRBD1. Trimming at V came to 5 bases and at J to 6 bases, leaving 11 bases not matched to a gene. This CDR3 comprises 15 residues. Germline V gene data show CDR1 as LNHDA and CDR2 as SQIVND (reference sequence). The CDR3 DNA reads TGTGCCAGTAGTCTTAGGGGGACAGGGTTCTTCGAGCAGTACTTC. Translation gives CASSLRGTGFFEQYF. Full variable domain (outside the CDR3, taken from reference TRBV19 and TRBJ2-7): DGGITQSPKYLFRKEGQNVTLSCEQNLNHDAMYWYRQDPGQGLRLIYYSQIVNDFQKGDIAEGYSVSREKKESFPLTVTSAQKNPTAFYLCASSLRGTGFFEQYFGPGTRLTVT.

This clone was recorded only once. V usage is TRBV9 and J usage is TRBJ2-1, with 13 bases matching TRBD2. The CDR3 sequence is 20 residues long. Per the germline V gene, CDR1 is SGDLS and CDR2 is YYNGEE. V shed 0 bases, J shed 0 bases, and the junction held 9 bases outside the gene matches. CDR3 coding DNA: TGTGCCAGCAGCGTAGCTCCCGGGACTAGCGGGGCGAGCTCCTACAATGAGCAGTTCTTC. It specifies CASSVAPGTSGASSYNEQFF.

The chain couples TRBV29-1 to TRBJ1-2; weak D call: TRBD1 (6 bases). The CDR3 spans 13 residues. V was trimmed by 6 bases and J by 5 bases, leaving 16 bases between them. Germline values: CDR1 SQVTM, CDR2 ANQGSEA. The CDR3 is CSVAIGQLYGYTF. CDR3 bases: TGCAGCGTCGCTATCGGACAGCTATATGGCTACACCTTC.

The genes are TRBV6-1 and TRBJ1-2; the D gene is possibly TRBD1 (5 bases). The germline V gene has CDR1 MNHNS and CDR2 SASEGT. CDR3 length equals 14 residues. V lost 4 bases and J lost 4, with 13 bases in between. The CDR3 DNA reads TGTGCCAGCAGTGTCCTGACAGAAACCTATGGCTACACCTTC. It specifies CASSVLTETYGYTF.

V usage is TRBV28 and J usage is TRBJ2-3, with D perhaps matching TRBD2 (6 bases). The germline V gene has CDR1 MDHEN and CDR2 SYDVKM. The CDR3 has 14 amino acids. V lost 5 bases, J lost 2 bases, and 11 bases lay in between. CDR3 nucleotides: TGTGCCAGCAGTCTGGGACTTAACACAGATACGCAGTATTTT. It codes for CASSLGLNTDTQYF.

The chain combines TRBV6-6 with TRBJ1-1, with 7 bases matching TRBD1. After removal of 2 bases from V and 3 bases from J, the junction contained 6 bases not matched to a gene. This CDR3 is built from 15 residues. The germline V gene encodes CDR1 MNHNY and CDR2 SVGAGI (reference sequence). CDR3 sequence reads: CASSYGGQLHTEAFF. The CDR3 bases are TGTGCCAGCAGTTACGGGGGACAGTTGCACACTGAAGCTTTCTTT.

The CDR3 DNA reads TGTGCCAGCAATCCTCCGGGGGACCCTGGGGAGCAGTTCTTC. It translates to CASNPPGDPGEQFF. The chain employs TRBV28 and TRBJ2-1, with a possible D match to TRBD2 (6 bases). Looked up from germline, CDR1 is MDHEN and CDR2 is SYDVKM. The CDR3 is 14 amino acids. V dropped 7 bases and J dropped 10 bases, with 20 bases sitting between them.

This chain joins TRBV19 and TRBJ2-7, with 7 bases aligning to TRBD2. Germline V gene sequence: CDR1 LNHDA, CDR2 SQIVND (reference sequence). CDR3 length: 14 amino acids. V dropped 8 bases and J dropped 3; count of bases not matched to a gene: 10. In nucleotides, the CDR3 is TGTGCCAGTGCTACTAGCGCAGTTCTCTACGAGCAGTACTTC. Translated, it gives CASATSAVLYEQYF.

The V call is TRBV18, the J call TRBJ2-7; D gene unclear. Germline V gives CDR1 KGHSH, CDR2 LQKENI. The CDR3 is made up of 13 amino acids. V lost 3 bases, J lost 6 bases, and 12 bases lay in between. CDR3 amino acids: CASSPVEWREQYF. The CDR3 DNA reads as TGTGCCAGCTCACCGGTGGAGTGGCGCGAGCAGTACTTC.

In DNA form, the CDR3 reads TGCGCCAGCAGCCAAGGGGACAGGGGGTATCAGCCCCAGCATTTT. This encodes CASSQGDRGYQPQHF. The chain links TRBV4-1 to TRBJ1-5; 11 nucleotides line up with TRBD1. The junction had 1 base not matched to a gene; V was cut back by 1 base and J by 5 bases. The germline V gene encodes CDR1 MGHRA and CDR2 YSYEKL. This CDR3 comprises 15 residues.

V gene TRBV10-1 combines with J gene TRBJ2-1; 7 bases align to TRBD2. J was trimmed by 6 bases and V by 7 bases; bases with no gene match: 18. The CDR3 loop spans 17 amino acids. CDR1 WNHNN and CDR2 SYGVQD come from the germline V gene (reference sequence). The CDR3 sequence is CASTPNQRTRPPNEQFF. CDR3 nucleotides: TGCGCCAGCACCCCGAATCAGCGGACTAGACCCCCCAATGAGCAGTTCTTC.

V and J are TRBV19 and TRBJ1-2; D uncertain. Germline CDR1 and CDR2: LNHDA and SQIVND (reference sequence). Trimming removed 5 bases from V and 8 bases from J, with 15 bases in between. The CDR3 contains 13 residues. The DNA for the CDR3 is TGTGCCAGTAGTGGGCCGATTTCTTGGGGCTACACCTTC. Translating it yields CASSGPISWGYTF.